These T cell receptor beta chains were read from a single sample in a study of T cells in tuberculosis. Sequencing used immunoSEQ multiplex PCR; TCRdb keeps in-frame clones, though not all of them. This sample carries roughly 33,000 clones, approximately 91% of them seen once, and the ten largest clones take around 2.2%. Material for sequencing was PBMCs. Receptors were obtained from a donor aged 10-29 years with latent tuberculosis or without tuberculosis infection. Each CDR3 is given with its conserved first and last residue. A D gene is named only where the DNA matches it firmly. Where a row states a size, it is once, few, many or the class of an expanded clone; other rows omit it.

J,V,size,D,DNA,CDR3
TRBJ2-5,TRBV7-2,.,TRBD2,TGTGCCAGCAGGCCTCGGGGGGTAGAGACCCAGTACTTC,CASRPRGVETQYF
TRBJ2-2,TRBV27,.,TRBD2,TGTGCCAGCAGTTTTACAGCGGGGACCGGGGAGCTGTTTTTT,CASSFTAGTGELFF
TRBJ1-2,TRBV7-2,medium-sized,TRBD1,TGTGCCAGCAGCACAATCTGGACAGGGGGCGTAAATGGCTACACCTTC,CASSTIWTGGVNGYTF
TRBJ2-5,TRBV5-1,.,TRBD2,TGCGCCAGCAGCTTGGCCGTAGCGGGGGCACCGGAGACCCAGTACTTC,CASSLAVAGAPETQYF
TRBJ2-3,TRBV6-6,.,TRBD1,TGTGCCAGCACCGGGACAGACACAGATACGCAGTATTTT,CASTGTDTDTQYF
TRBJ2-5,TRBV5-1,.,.,TGCGCCAGCAGCACACTTTCCAGGGAGACCCAGTACTTC,CASSTLSRETQYF
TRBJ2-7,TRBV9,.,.,TGTGCCAGCAGCGCTGGGGACTCCTACCCCTACGAGCAGTACTTC,CASSAGDSYPYEQYF
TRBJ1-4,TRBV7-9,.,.,TGTGCCAGCAGCCCAGGGGTGGCCAATGAAAAACTGTTTTTT,CASSPGVANEKLFF
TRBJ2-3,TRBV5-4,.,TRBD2,TGTGCCAGCAGCCGTAGACTAGCGGGAGGGGGAGATACGCAGTATTTT,CASSRRLAGGGDTQYF
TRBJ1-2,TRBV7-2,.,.,TGTGCCAGCAGCTTAGCCGGGGGCTATGGCTACACCTTC,CASSLAGGYGYTF
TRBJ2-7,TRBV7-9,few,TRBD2,TGTGCCAGCAGCTTGGTGGGTAGCGGGACCCGCCAAATACACGAGCAGTACTTC,CASSLVGSGTRQIHEQYF
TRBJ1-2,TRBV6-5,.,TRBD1,TGTGCCAGCAGAGGACAGACAGGGGACTATGGCTACACCTTC,CASRGQTGDYGYTF
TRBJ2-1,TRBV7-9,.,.,TGCGGGTCTTCAGGGGGGCTCCCCAACAATGAGCAGTTCTTC,CGSSGGLPNNEQFF
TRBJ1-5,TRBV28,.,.,TGTGCCAGCAGTTTAGCAGGGGTATTAACAGATCAGCCCCAGCATTTT,CASSLAGVLTDQPQHF
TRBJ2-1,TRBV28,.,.,TGTGCCAGCAGCCTCGACAGGGAGGATCGTAATGAGCAGTTCTTC,CASSLDREDRNEQFF
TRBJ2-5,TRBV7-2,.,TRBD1,TGTGCCAGCAGCTTATATACAGGGGGCGGGTTGGAGACCCAGTACTTC,CASSLYTGGGLETQYF
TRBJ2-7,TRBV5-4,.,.,TGTGCCACTCACCCTCGGGAACCTAATATCTTCGAGCAGTACTTC,CATHPREPNIFEQYF
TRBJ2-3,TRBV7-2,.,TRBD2,TGTGCCAGCAGCTCAGAGACAGGGACTAGCGGGGGGACGGCAGATACGCAGTATTTT,CASSSETGTSGGTADTQYF
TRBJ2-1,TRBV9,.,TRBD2,TGTGCCAGCAGCGTAGGACGCGGGGGGTGGGCTAGCGGGAGGAATGAGCAGTTCTTC,CASSVGRGGWASGRNEQFF
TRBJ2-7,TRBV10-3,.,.,TGTGCCATCAGCCCTAGAGGTCAGAGCTACGAGCAGTACTTC,CAISPRGQSYEQYF
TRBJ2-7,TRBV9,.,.,TGTGCCAGCTCCAAGGGGGGGGGCTCCTACGAGCAGTACTTC,CASSKGGGSYEQYF
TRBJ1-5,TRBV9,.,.,TGTGCCAGCAGCGTAGGTTCGAGTCAGCCCCAGCATTTT,CASSVGSSQPQHF
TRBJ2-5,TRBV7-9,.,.,TGTGCCAGCAGCTCACAAGAGACCCAGTACTTC,CASSSQETQYF
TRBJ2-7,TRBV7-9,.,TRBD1,TGTGCCAGCAGCTTAATTGCAGGGGGCTACGAGCAGTACTTC,CASSLIAGGYEQYF
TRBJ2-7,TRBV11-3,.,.,TGTGCCAGCAGCTTATCAGGGAATAGGGACTACGAGCAGTACTTC,CASSLSGNRDYEQYF
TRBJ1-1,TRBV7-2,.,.,TGTGCCAGCAGCTTCGGGGAAACTGAAGCTTTCTTT,CASSFGETEAFF
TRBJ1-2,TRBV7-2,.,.,TGTGCCAGCAGCCATTACGTGGAGGCGTCTAACTATGGCTACACCTTC,CASSHYVEASNYGYTF
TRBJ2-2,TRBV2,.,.,TGTGCCAGCAGTGAGCGAGAGGTTACCGGGGAGCTGTTTTTT,CASSEREVTGELFF
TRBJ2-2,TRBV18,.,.,TGTGCCAGCTCACCACAGGGGCGGAACACCGGGGAGCTGTTTTTT,CASSPQGRNTGELFF
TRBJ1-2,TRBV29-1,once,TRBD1,TGCAGCGTTAGAGGACAGGGTGATAAGGGAAACTATGGCTACACCTTC,CSVRGQGDKGNYGYTF
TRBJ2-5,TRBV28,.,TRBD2,TGTGCCAGCAGGTCTAGCGGGAGGGCTCAGACCCAGTACTTC,CASRSSGRAQTQYF
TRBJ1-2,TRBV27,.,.,TGTGCCAGCAGGTATCTAAGAGGCGATAACTATGGCTACACCTTC,CASRYLRGDNYGYTF
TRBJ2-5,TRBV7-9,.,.,TGTGCCAGCAGCTTATTGGCCTTGGGAGGCCTGGAGACCCAGTACTTC,CASSLLALGGLETQYF
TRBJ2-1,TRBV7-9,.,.,TGTGCCAGCAGCTTAGCGGACGGGAGAAATGAGCAGTTCTTC,CASSLADGRNEQFF
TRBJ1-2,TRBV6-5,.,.,TGTGCCAGCAGTTACCTCGGCCCTAGGAGCGGCTACACCTTC,CASSYLGPRSGYTF
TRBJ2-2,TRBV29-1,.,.,TGCAGCGTTGTTCCTAGCGAGGTTAGCACCGGGGAGCTGTTTTTT,CSVVPSEVSTGELFF
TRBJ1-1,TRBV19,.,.,TGTGCCAGTTGGGAGGCGGGGAACACTGAAGCTTTCTTT,CASWEAGNTEAFF
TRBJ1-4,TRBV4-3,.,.,TGCGCCAGCAGCCCAACAACTAATGAAAAACTGTTTTTT,CASSPTTNEKLFF
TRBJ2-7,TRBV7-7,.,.,TGTGCCAGCAGACAGAGAGACTACGAGCAGTACTTC,CASRQRDYEQYF
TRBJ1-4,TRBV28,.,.,TGTGCCGTACGGGTTGCAACTAATGAAAAACTGTTTTTT,CAVRVATNEKLFF
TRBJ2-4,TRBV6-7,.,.,TGTGCCAGCAGTTACTCGACAAAAAACATTCAGTACTTC,CASSYSTKNIQYF
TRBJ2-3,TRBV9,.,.,TGTGCCAGCAGCTCCAGAGGGGGAGCGAACGGGGATACGCAGTATTTT,CASSSRGGANGDTQYF
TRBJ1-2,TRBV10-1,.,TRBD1,TGCGCCAGCAGTCCAAACCACCAGGGGGCACGGTATGGCTACACCTTC,CASSPNHQGARYGYTF
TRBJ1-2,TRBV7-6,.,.,TGTGCCAGCAGCCCGAGGGGGGGCAGCTATGGCTACACCTTC,CASSPRGGSYGYTF
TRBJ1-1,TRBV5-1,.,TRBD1,TGCGCCAGCAGCTTGGCCCGGACAGGGTCGGTCCCGGGCACTGAAGCTTTCTTT,CASSLARTGSVPGTEAFF
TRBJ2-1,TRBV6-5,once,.,TGTGCCAGCACTCCGGGGGGCCTCAATGAGCAGTTCTTC,CASTPGGLNEQFF
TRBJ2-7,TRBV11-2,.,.,TGTGCCAGCAGCTTAGGACACCTCTCCTACGAGCAGTACTTC,CASSLGHLSYEQYF
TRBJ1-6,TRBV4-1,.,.,TGCGCCAGCAGCTCAGGGCAGGGTAGGAATTCACCCCTCCACTTT,CASSSGQGRNSPLHF
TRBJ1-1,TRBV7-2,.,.,TGTGCCAGCAGCTTAGAGCCGACAGGTCGCATGAACACTGAAGCTTTCTTT,CASSLEPTGRMNTEAFF
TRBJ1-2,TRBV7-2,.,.,TGTGCCAGCAGCTTAGTTTCGATGCCGGGGGGCTACACCTTC,CASSLVSMPGGYTF
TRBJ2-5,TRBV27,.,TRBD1,TGTGCCAGCAGTCCCTTCCTTTGGGACAGGGAAGAGACCCAGTACTTC,CASSPFLWDREETQYF
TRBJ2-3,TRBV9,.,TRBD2,TGTGCCAGCAGCGTCGAGCGGGGGCGCACAGATACGCAGTATTTT,CASSVERGRTDTQYF
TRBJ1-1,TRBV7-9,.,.,TGTGCCAGCAGAAAAGGGGTGACGAACACTGAAGCTTTCTTT,CASRKGVTNTEAFF
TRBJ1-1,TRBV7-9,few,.,TGTGCCAGCAGCTTAGGACACCTGAACACTGAAGCTTTCTTT,CASSLGHLNTEAFF
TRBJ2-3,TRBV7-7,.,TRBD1,TGTGCCAGCAGCCCGAGCCCCCCAGGGGGCGCAGATACGCAGTATTTT,CASSPSPPGGADTQYF
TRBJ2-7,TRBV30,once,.,TGTGCCTGGAGTGTACACTCGGGGATCTCCTCCTACGAGCAGTACTTC,CAWSVHSGISSYEQYF
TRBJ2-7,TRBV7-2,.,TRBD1,TGTGCCAGCAGACTACTCTCCGGGACAGAAAGTTACGAGCAGTACTTC,CASRLLSGTESYEQYF
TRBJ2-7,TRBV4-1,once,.,TGCGCCAGCAGCCAAGTCTTTTGGGCCGGCGGGGAGCAGTACTTC,CASSQVFWAGGEQYF